The sequence of this T cell receptor beta chain was determined in a study of shared clonotypes between healthy human individuals. Sequenced by immunoSEQ multiplex PCR; TCRdb stores in-frame clones only, minus some. The sample gives millions of clones, more than 80% of which show up once; 0.11% to 0.15% is in the top ten. The germline V gene encodes CDR1 LNHDA and CDR2 SQIVND (reference sequence). The CDR3 extends over 16 amino acids. V was clipped by 8 bases and J by 0 bases; unmatched bases: 7. The receptor comes from a man aged 18-30 years in good health. The sequencing sample was made of naive CD4+ T cells sorted from blood. This sample's subset: CD45RA+ positively selected. V and J are TRBV19 and TRBJ2-6, with 7 bases fitting TRBD1. The CDR3 DNA reads TGTGCCAGTCCCGGGGACAGACGCTCTGGGGCCAACGTCCTGACTTTC. Residues: CASPGDRRSGANVLTF.